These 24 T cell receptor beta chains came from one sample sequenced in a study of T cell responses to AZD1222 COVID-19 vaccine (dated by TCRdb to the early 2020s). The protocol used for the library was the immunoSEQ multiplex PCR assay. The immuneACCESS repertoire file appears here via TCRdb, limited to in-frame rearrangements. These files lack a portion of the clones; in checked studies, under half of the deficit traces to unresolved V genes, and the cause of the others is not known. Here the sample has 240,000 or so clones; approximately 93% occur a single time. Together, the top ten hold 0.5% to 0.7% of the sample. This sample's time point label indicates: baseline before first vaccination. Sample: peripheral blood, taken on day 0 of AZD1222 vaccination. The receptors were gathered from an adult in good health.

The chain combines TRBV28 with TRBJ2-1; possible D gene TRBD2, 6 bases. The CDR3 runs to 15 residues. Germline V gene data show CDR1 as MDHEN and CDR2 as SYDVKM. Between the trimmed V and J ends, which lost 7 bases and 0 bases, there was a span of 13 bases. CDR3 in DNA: TGTGCCAGCACCCAAGGAGGGTCCTCCTACAATGAGCAGTTCTTC. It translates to CASTQGGSSYNEQFF. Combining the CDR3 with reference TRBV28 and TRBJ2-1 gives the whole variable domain DVKVTQSSRYLVKRTGEKVFLECVQDMDHENMFWYRQDPGLGLRLIYFSYDVKMKEKGDIPEGYSVSREKKERFSLILESASTNQTSMYLCASTQGGSSYNEQFFGPGTRLTVL.

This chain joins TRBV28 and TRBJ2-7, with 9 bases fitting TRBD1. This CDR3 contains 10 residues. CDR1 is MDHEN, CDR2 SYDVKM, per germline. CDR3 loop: CGQGDYEQYF. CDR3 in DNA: TGTGGACAGGGGGATTACGAGCAGTACTTC.

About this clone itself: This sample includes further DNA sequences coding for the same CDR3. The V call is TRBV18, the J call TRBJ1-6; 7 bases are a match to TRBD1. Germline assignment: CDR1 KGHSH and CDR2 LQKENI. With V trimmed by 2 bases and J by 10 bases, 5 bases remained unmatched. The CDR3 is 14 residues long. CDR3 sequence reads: CASSPGQGGSPLHF. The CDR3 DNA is TGTGCCAGCTCACCAGGGCAGGGGGGCTCACCCCTCCACTTT.

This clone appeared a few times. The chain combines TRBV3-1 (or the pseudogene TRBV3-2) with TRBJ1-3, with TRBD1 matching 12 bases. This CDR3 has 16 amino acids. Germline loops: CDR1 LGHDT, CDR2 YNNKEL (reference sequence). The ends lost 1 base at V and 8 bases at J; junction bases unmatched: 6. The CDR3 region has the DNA TGTGCCAGCAGCCAAGGGGGGACAGGGGGCGCATACACCATATATTTT. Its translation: CASSQGGTGGAYTIYF.

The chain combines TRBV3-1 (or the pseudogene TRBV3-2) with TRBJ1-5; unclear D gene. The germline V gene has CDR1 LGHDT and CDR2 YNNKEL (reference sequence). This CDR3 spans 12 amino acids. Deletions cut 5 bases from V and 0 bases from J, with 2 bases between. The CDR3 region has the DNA TGTGCCAGCAGCGGTAGCAATCAGCCCCAGCATTTT. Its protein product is CASSGSNQPQHF.

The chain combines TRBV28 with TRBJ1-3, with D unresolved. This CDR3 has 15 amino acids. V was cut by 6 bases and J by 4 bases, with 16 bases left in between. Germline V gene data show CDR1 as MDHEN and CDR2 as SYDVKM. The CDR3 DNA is TGTGCCAGCAGCCCGCCCTTAGAGTCCGGAAACACCATATATTTT. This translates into CASSPPLESGNTIYF.

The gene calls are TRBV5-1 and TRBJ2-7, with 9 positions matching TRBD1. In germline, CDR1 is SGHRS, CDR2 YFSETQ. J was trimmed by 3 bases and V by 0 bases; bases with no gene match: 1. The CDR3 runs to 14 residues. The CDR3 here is CASSLATGGYEQYF. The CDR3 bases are TGCGCCAGCAGCTTGGCGACAGGGGGCTACGAGCAGTACTTC.

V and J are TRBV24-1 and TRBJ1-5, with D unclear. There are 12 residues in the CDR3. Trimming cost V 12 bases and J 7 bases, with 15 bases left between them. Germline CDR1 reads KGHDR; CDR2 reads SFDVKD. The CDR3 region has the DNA TGTGCCGCCCAAAGTGGCCGGCAGCCCCAGCATTTT. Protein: CAAQSGRQPQHF.

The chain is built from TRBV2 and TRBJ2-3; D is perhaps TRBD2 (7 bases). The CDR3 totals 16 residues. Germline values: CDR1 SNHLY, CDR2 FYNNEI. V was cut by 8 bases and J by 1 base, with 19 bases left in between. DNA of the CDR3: TGTGCCAGCTCCTGGGGGCGGGGGAGTGGCACAGATACGCAGTATTTT. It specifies CASSWGRGSGTDTQYF.

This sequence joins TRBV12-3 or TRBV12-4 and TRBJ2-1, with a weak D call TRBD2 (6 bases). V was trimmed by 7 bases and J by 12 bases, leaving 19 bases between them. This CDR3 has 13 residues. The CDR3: CASKEGSGAAQFF. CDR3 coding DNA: TGTGCCAGCAAAGAGGGTAGCGGCGCGGCGCAGTTCTTC.

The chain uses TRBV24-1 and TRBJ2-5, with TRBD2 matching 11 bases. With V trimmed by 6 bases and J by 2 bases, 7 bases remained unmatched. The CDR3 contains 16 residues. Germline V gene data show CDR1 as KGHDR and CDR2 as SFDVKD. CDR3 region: CATSRGLAGGQETQYF. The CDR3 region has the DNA TGTGCCACCAGTCGGGGGCTAGCGGGGGGTCAAGAGACCCAGTACTTC.

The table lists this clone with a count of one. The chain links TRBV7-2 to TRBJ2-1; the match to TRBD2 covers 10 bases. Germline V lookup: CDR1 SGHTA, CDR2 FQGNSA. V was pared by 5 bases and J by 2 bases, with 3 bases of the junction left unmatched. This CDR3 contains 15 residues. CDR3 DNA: TGTGCCAGCAGCCCTCTAGCGGGAGCCTACAATGAGCAGTTCTTC. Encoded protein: CASSPLAGAYNEQFF.

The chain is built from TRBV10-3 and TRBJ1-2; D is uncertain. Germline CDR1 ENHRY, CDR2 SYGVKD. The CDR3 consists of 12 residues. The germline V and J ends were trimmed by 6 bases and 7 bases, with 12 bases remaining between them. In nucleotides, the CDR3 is TGTGCCATCAGCCTGGTTGAGGGTGGCTACACCTTC. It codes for CAISLVEGGYTF.

The CDR3 DNA sequence: TGTGCCAGCAGTACCTTCGCAGGGTTCCAGCCCCAGCATTTT. This gives the protein CASSTFAGFQPQHF. The chain recombines TRBV6-5 with TRBJ1-5; weak D call: TRBD1 (5 bases). The germline V gene has CDR1 MNHEY and CDR2 SVGAGI. V lost 5 bases and J 7 bases, leaving 15 bases between the germline ends. The CDR3 totals 14 residues.

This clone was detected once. The CDR3 sequence: CASSLGTGGYTF. The CDR3 coding sequence is TGCGCCAGCAGCTTGGGGACGGGGGGCTACACCTTC. This chain joins TRBV5-1 and TRBJ1-2; D is ambiguous. Trimming took 0 bases from V and 8 from J, leaving 8 bases between them. The CDR3 length is 12 residues. CDR1 and CDR2 from the germline V gene are SGHRS and YFSETQ.

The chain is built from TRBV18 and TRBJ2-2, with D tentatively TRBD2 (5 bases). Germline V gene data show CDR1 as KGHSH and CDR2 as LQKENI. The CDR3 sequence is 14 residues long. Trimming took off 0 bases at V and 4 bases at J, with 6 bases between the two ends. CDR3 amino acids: CASSPPRGTGELFF. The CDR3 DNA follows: TGTGCCAGCTCACCACCCCGGGGCACCGGGGAGCTGTTTTTT. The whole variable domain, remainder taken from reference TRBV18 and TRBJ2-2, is NAGVMQNPRHLVRRRGQEARLRCSPMKGHSHVYWYRQLPEEGLKFMVYLQKENIIDESGMPKERFSAEFPKEGPSILRIQQVVRGDSAAYFCASSPPRGTGELFFGEGSRLTVL.

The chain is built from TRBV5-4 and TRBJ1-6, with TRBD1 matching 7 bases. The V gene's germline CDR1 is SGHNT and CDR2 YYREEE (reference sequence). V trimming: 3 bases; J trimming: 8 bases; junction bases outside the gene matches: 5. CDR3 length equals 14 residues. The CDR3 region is CASSSTGYDSPLHF. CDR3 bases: TGTGCCAGCAGCTCGACAGGGTACGATTCACCCCTCCACTTT. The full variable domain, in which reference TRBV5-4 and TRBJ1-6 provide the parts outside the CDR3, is ETGVTQSPTHLIKTRGQQVTLRCSSQSGHNTVSWYQQALGQGPQFIFQYYREEENGRGNFPPRFSGLQFPNYSSELNVNALELDDSALYLCASSSTGYDSPLHFGNGTRLTVT.

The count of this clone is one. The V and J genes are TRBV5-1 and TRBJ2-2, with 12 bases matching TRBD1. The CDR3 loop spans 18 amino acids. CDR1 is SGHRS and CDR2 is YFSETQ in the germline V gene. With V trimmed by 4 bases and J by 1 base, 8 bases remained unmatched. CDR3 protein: CASSVGTGGSRNTGELFF. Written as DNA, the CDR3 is TGCGCCAGCAGCGTAGGGACAGGGGGCTCCCGGAACACCGGGGAGCTGTTTTTT.

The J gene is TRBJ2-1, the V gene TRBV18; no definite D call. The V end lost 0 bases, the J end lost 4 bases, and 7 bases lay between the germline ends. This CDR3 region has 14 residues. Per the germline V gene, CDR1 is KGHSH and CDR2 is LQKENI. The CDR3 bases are TGTGCCAGCTCACCACCCGTTCTTTACAATGAGCAGTTCTTC. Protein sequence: CASSPPVLYNEQFF.

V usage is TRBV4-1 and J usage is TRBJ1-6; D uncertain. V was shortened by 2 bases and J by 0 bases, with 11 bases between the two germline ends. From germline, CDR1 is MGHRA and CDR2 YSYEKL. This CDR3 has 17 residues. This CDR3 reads CASSQQWVRSYNSPLHF. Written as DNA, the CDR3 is TGCGCCAGCAGCCAACAGTGGGTCCGCTCCTATAATTCACCCCTCCACTTT.

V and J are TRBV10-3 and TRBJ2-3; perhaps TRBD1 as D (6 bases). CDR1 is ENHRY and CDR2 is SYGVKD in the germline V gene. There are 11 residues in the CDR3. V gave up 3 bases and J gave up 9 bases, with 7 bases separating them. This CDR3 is CAISETGTQYF. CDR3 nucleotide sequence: TGTGCCATCAGTGAAACAGGGACGCAGTATTTT.

CDR3 protein: CASSLAGPNNEQFF. The CDR3 coding sequence is TGTGCCAGCAGCTTAGCGGGGCCGAACAATGAGCAGTTCTTC. This chain links TRBV7-9 with TRBJ2-1; the D gene is possibly TRBD1 (5 bases). V lost 0 bases, J lost 5 bases, and 8 bases lay in between. Germline CDR1 is SEHNR and CDR2 is FQNEAQ (reference sequence). This CDR3 has 14 residues.

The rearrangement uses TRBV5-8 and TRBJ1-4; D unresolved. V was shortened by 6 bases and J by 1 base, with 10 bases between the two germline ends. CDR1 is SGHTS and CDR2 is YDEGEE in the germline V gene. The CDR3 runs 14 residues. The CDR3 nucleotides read TGTGCCAGCACCCGACTTTTAACTAATGAAAAACTGTTTTTT. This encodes CASTRLLTNEKLFF. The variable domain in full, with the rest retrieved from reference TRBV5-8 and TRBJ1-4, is EAGVTQSPTHLIKTRGQQATLRCSPISGHTSVYWYQQALGLGLQFLLWYDEGEERNRGNFPPRFSGRQFPNYSSELNVNALELEDSALYLCASTRLLTNEKLFFGSGTQLSVL.

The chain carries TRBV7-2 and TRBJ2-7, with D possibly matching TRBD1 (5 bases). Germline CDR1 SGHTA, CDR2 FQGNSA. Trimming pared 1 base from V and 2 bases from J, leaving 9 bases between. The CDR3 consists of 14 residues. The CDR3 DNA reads TGTGCCAGCAGCTTAGTAGCAGGGACCTACGAGCAGTACTTC. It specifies CASSLVAGTYEQYF.